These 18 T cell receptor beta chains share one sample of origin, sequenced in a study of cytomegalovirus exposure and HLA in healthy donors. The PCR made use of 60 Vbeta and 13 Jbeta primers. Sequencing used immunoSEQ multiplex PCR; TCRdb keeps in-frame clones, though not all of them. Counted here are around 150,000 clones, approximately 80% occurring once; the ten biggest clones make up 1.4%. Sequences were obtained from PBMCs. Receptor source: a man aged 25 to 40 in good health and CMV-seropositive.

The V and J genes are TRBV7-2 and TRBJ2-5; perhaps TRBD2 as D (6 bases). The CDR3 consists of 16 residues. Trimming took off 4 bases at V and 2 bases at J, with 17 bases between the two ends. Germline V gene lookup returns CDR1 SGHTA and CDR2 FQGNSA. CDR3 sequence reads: CASSSGTGEEQETQYF. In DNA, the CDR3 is TGTGCCAGCAGCTCCGGGACGGGGGAGGAACAAGAGACCCAGTACTTC. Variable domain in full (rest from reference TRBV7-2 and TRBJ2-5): GAGVSQSPSNKVTEKGKDVELRCDPISGHTALYWYRQSLGQGLEFLIYFQGNSAPDKSGLPSDRFSAERTGGSVSTLTIQRTQQEDSAVYLCASSSGTGEEQETQYFGPGTRLLVL.

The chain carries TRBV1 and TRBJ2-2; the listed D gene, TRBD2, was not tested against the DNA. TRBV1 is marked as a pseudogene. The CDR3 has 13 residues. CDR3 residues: CTSSRLNTGELFF. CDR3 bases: TGCACCAGCAGCCGACTGAACACCGGGGAGCTGTTTTTT.

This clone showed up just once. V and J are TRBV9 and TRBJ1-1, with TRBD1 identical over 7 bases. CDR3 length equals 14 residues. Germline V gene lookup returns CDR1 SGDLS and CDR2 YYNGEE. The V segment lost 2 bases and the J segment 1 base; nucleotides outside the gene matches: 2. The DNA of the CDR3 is TGTGCCAGCAGCGTGACAGGGCGGAACACTGAAGCTTTCTTT. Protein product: CASSVTGRNTEAFF.

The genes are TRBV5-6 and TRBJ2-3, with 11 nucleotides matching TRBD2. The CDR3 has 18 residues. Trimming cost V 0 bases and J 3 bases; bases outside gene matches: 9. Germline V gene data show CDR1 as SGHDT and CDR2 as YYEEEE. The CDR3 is CASSLGLAGGPSTDTQYF. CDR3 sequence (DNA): TGTGCCAGCAGCTTGGGTTTAGCGGGAGGGCCGTCGACAGATACGCAGTATTTT.

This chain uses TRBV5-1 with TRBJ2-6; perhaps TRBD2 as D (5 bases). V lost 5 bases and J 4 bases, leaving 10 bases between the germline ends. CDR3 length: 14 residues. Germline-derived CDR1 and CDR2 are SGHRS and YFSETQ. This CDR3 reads CASRRESGANVLTF. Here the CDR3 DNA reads TGCGCCAGCAGAAGGGAGTCCGGGGCCAACGTCCTGACTTTC.

The CDR3 reads CASSEYILKQGSTGELFF. CDR3 DNA sequence: TGTGCCAGCAGTGAATATATTCTAAAACAGGGGAGCACCGGGGAGCTGTTTTTT. The chain is built from TRBV25-1 and TRBJ2-2, with 7 bases aligning to TRBD1. Germline values: CDR1 MGHDK, CDR2 SYGVNS. The CDR3 sequence is 18 residues long. Trimming at V came to 0 bases and at J to 4 bases, leaving 11 bases not matched to a gene.

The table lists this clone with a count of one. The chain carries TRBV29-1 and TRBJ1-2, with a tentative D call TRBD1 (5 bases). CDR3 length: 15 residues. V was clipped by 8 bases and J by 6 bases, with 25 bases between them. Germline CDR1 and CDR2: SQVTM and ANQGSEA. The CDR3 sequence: CSLEIWQGGSNGYTF. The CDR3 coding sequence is TGCAGCTTGGAGATTTGGCAGGGAGGATCAAATGGCTACACCTTC. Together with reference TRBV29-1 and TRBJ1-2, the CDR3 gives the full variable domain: SAVISQKPSRDICQRGTSLTIQCQVDSQVTMMFWYRQQPGQSLTLIATANQGSEATYESGFVIDKFPISRPNLTFSTLTVSNMSPEDSSIYLCSLEIWQGGSNGYTFGSGTRLTVV.

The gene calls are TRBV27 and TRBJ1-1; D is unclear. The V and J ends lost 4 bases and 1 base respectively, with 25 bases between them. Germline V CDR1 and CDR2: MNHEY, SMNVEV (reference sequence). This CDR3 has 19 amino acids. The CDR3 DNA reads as TGTGCCAGCAGTTCTTTCGGACCCCCGAGAGGGCTAGGGAACACTGAAGCTTTCTTT. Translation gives CASSSFGPPRGLGNTEAFF.

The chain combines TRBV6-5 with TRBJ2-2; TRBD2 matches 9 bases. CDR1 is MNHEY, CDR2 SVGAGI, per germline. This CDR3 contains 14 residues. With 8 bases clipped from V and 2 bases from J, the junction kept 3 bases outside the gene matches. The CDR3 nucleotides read TGTGCCAGCCGACTAGCGGCTAACACCGGGGAGCTGTTTTTT. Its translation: CASRLAANTGELFF.

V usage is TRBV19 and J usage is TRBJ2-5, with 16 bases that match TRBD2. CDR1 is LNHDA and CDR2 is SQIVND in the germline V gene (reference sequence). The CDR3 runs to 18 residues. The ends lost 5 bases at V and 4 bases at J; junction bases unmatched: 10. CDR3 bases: TGTGCCAGTAGTGTCACCGGGACTAGCGGGGGGGCAGGAGAGACCCAGTACTTC. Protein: CASSVTGTSGGAGETQYF.

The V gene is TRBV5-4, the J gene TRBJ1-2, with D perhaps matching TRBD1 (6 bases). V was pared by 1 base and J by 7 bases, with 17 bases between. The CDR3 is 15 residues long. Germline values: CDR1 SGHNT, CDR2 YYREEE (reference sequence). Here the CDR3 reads CASSLSRGGAGGYTF. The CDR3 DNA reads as TGTGCCAGCAGCTTGTCTCGAGGGGGGGCGGGTGGCTACACCTTC.

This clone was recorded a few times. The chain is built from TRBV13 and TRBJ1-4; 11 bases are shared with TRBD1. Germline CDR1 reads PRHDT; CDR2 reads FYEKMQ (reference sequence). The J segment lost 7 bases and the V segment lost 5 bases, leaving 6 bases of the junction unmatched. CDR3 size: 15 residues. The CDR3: CASSPRGTGGEKLFF. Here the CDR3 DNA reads TGTGCCAGCAGCCCACGGGGGACAGGGGGTGAAAAACTGTTTTTT.

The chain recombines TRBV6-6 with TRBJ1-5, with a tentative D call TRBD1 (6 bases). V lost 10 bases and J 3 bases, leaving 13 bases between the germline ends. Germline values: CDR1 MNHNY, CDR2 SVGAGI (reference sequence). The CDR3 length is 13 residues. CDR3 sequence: CATATGNNQPQHF. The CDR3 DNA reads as TGTGCCACCGCAACAGGGAACAATCAGCCCCAGCATTTT.

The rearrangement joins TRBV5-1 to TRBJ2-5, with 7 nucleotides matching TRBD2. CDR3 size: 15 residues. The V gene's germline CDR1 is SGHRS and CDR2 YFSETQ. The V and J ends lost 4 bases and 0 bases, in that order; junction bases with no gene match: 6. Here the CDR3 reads CASSRALADQETQYF. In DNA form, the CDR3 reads TGCGCCAGCAGCCGGGCCCTAGCGGACCAAGAGACCCAGTACTTC.

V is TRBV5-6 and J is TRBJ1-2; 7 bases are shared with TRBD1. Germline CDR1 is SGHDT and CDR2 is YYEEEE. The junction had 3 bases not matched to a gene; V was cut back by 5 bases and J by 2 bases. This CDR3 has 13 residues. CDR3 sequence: CASSPQGNYGYTF. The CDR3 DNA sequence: TGTGCCAGCAGTCCACAGGGGAACTATGGCTACACCTTC. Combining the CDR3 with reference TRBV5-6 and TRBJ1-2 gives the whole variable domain DAGVTQSPTHLIKTRGQQVTLRCSPKSGHDTVSWYQQALGQGPQFIFQYYEEEERQRGNFPDRFSGHQFPNYSSELNVNALLLGDSALYLCASSPQGNYGYTFGSGTRLTVV.

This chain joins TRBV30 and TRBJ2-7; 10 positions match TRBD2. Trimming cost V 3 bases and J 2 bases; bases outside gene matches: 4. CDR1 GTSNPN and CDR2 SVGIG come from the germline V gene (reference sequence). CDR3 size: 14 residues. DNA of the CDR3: TGTGCCTGGAGGCTAGCGGGGGAAACCTACGAGCAGTACTTC. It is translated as CAWRLAGETYEQYF.

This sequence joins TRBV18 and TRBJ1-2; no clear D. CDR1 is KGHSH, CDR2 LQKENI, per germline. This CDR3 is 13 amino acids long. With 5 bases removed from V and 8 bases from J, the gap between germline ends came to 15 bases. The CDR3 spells CASSVSEVGGYTF. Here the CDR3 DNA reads TGTGCCAGCTCAGTCTCGGAGGTGGGAGGCTACACCTTC.

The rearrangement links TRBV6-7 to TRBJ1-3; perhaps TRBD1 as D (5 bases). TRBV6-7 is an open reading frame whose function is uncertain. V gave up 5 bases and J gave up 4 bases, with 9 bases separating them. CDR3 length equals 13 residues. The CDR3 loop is CASSQEGGNTIYF. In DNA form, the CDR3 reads TGTGCCAGCAGTCAGGAGGGGGGAAACACCATATATTTT.